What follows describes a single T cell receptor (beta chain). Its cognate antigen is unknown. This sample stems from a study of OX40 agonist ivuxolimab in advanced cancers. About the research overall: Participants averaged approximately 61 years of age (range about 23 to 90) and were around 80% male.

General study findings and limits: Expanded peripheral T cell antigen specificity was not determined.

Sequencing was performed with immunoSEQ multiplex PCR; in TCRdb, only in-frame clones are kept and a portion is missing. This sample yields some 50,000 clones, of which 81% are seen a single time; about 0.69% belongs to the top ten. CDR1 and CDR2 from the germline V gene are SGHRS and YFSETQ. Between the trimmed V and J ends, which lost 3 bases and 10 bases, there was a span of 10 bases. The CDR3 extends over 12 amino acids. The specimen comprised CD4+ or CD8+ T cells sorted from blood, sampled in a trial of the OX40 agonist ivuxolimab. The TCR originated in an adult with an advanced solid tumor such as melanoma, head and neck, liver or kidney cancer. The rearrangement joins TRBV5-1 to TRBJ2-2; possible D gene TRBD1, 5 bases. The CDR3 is CASSSGIEELFF. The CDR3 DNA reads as TGCGCCAGCAGCTCAGGGATAGAGGAGCTGTTTTTT. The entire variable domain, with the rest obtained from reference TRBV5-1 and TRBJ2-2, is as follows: KAGVTQTPRYLIKTRGQQVTLSCSPISGHRSVSWYQQTPGQGLQFLFEYFSETQRNKGNFPGRFSGRQFSNSRSEMNVSTLELGDSALYLCASSSGIEELFFGEGSRLTVL.